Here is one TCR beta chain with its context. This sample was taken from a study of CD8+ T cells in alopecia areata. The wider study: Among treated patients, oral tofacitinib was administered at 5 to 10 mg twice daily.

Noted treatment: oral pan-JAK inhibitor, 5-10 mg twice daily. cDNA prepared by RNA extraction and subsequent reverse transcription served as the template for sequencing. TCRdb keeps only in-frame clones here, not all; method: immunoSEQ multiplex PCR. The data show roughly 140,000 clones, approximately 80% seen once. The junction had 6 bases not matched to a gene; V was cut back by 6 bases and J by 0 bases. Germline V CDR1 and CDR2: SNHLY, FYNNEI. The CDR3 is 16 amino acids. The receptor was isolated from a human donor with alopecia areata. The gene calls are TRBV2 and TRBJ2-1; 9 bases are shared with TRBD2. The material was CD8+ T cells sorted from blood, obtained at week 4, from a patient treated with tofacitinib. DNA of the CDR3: TGTGCCAGCAGCCTAGGGACTAGCCTCTCCTACAATGAGCAGTTCTTC. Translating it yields CASSLGTSLSYNEQFF. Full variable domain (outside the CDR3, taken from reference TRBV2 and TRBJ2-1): EPEVTQTPSHQVTQMGQEVILRCVPISNHLYFYWYRQILGQKVEFLVSFYNNEISEKSEIFDDQFSVERPDGSNFTLKIRSTKLEDSAMYFCASSLGTSLSYNEQFFGPGTRLTVL.